This TCR beta chain was captured by sequencing in a study of blood T cells in healthy people across ages. Donors were systemically healthy Caucasian individuals from Russia aged roughly 6 to 100 years. Primers used in a second PCR of about 6 to 11 cycles were a sample-barcoded 5' primer and a J-beta primer mix. TCRdb reanalysed the 5' RACE reads using MiXCR and keeps one entry per CDR3 protein. Counted here are 1.8 million or so distinct CDR3 sequences, roughly two fifths occurring once; the ten biggest clones make up 20% to 25%. Germline-derived CDR1 and CDR2 are LNHDA and SQIVND (reference sequence). Trimming took 7 bases from V and 5 from J, leaving 14 bases between them. The length of the CDR3 is 13 residues.

Specimen: blood. V gene TRBV19 combines with J gene TRBJ2-5; D is perhaps TRBD1 (5 bases). The receptor was isolated from a human donor in good health. DNA of the CDR3: TGTGCCAGTAAGAAAGGGGATTGGGAGACCCAGTACTTC. It is translated as CASKKGDWETQYF.